The clone carrying this TCR beta chain was observed a few times. Its antigen is currently unknown. The germline gives CDR1 SGHAT, CDR2 FQDESV (reference sequence). With 4 bases clipped from V and 4 bases from J, the junction kept 8 bases outside the gene matches. The CDR3 has 15 amino acids. The entry originates in a study of shared clonotypes between healthy human individuals. Findings and caveats of the study: The naive CD4 repertoires of a handful of donors were compared, and roughly 5.1% of clonotypes were shared.

Produced via immunoSEQ multiplex PCR; TCRdb's table is partial and in-frame only. The table shows over a million clones, with around 82% occurring only once. The rearrangement links TRBV11-1 to TRBJ2-5; 8 nucleotides agree with TRBD1. The TCR originated in a young man in good health. Some clones in this sample may be carry-over from other donors' samples. Sequenced sample: memory CD4+ T cells from PBMCs. Regarding subset: CD45RA-negative fraction. CDR3 protein: CASSWGQEGGETQYF. In DNA form, the CDR3 reads TGTGCCAGCAGCTGGGGACAGGAGGGGGGAGAGACCCAGTACTTC. Full variable domain (remainder filled in from reference TRBV11-1 and TRBJ2-5): EAEVAQSPRYKITEKSQAVAFWCDPISGHATLYWYRQILGQGPELLVQFQDESVVDDSQLPKDRFSAERLKGVDSTLKIQPAELGDSAMYLCASSWGQEGGETQYFGPGTRLLVL.